The sequence of this T cell receptor (beta chain) was determined in a study of blood T cells in healthy people across ages. Then a second PCR, running about 7 to 11 cycles, was carried out with a sample-barcoded 5' primer and a J-beta primer mix. Every cDNA molecule bore a tag from a template-switch adaptor containing 12 random nucleotides. TCRdb reanalysed the 5' RACE reads using MiXCR and keeps one entry per CDR3 protein. The sample consists of about 900,000 distinct CDR3 sequences, 55% to 65% of them appearing once. The CDR3 runs 15 residues. From germline, CDR1 is DFQATT and CDR2 SNEGSKA (reference sequence). Germline trimming cut 3 bases from V and 2 bases from J; bases unmatched to any gene: 7.

The sequenced sample consisted of blood. The chain combines TRBV20-1 with TRBJ2-5; 9 nucleotides match TRBD1. The source of this sequence is a man younger than 45 in good health. The CDR3 DNA reads TGCAGTGCTAGTGGGGACAGGGCCGGGCAAGAGACCCAGTACTTC. Translated, it gives CSASGDRAGQETQYF.